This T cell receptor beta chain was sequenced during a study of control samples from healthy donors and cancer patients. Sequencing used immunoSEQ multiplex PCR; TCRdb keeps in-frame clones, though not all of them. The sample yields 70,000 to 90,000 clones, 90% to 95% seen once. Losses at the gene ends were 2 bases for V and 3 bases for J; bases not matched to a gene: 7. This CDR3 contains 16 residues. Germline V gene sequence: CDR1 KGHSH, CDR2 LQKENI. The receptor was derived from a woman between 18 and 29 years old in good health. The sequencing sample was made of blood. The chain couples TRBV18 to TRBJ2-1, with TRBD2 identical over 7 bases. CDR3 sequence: CASSPILASGYNEQFF. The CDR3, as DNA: TGTGCCAGCTCACCAATCTTGGCTAGCGGCTACAATGAGCAGTTCTTC.